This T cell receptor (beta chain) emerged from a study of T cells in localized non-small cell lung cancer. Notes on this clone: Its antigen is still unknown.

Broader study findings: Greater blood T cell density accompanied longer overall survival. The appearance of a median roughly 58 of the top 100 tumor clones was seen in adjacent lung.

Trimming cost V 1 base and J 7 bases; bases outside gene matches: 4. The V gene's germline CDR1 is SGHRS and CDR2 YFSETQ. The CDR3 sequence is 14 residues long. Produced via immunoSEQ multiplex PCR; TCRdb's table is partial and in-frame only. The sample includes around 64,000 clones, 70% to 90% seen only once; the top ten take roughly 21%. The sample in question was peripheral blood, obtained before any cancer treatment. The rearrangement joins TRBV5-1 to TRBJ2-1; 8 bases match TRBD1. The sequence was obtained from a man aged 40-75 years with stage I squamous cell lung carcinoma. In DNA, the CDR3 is TGCGCCAGCAGCTTGATACAGGGGGAAAATGAGCAGTTCTTC. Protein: CASSLIQGENEQFF. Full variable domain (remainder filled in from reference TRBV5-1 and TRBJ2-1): KAGVTQTPRYLIKTRGQQVTLSCSPISGHRSVSWYQQTPGQGLQFLFEYFSETQRNKGNFPGRFSGRQFSNSRSEMNVSTLELGDSALYLCASSLIQGENEQFFGPGTRLTVL.